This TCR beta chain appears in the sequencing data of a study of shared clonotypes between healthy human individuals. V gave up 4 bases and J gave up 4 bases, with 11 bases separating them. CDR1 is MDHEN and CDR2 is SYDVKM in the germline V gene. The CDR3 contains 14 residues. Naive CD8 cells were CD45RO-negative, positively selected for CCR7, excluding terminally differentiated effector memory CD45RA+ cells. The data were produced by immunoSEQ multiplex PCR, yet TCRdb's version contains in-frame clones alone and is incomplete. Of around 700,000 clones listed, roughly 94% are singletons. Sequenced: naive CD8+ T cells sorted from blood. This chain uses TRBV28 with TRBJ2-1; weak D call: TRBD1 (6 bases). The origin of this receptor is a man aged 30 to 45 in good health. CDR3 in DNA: TGTGCCAGCAGTTCCCAGGGGACGTACAATGAGCAGTTCTTC. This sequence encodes CASSSQGTYNEQFF. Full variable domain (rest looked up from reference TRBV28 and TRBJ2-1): DVKVTQSSRYLVKRTGEKVFLECVQDMDHENMFWYRQDPGLGLRLIYFSYDVKMKEKGDIPEGYSVSREKKERFSLILESASTNQTSMYLCASSSQGTYNEQFFGPGTRLTVL.